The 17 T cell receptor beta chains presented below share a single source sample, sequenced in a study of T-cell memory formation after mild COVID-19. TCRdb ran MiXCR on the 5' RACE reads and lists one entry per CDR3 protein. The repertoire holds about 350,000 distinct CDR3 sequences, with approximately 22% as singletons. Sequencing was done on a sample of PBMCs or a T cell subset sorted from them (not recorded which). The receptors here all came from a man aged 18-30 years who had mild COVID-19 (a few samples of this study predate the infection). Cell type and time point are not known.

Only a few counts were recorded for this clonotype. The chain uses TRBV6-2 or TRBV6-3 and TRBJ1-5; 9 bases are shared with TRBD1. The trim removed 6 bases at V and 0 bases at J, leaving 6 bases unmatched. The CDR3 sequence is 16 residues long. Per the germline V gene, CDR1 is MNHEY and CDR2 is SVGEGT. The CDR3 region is CASRRGQGLSNQPQHF. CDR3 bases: TGTGCCAGCAGGCGGGGACAGGGCCTTAGCAATCAGCCCCAGCATTTT.

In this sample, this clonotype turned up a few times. This CDR3 is CSARAGAGSTDTQYF. Written as DNA, the CDR3 is TGCAGTGCTAGAGCAGGGGCCGGGAGCACAGATACGCAGTATTTT. This chain joins TRBV20-1 and TRBJ2-3, with D possibly matching TRBD1 (6 bases). The CDR3 length is 15 residues. V shed 1 base and J shed 0 bases, with 11 bases lying between them. The germline CDR1 and CDR2 sequences are DFQATT and SNEGSKA (reference sequence).

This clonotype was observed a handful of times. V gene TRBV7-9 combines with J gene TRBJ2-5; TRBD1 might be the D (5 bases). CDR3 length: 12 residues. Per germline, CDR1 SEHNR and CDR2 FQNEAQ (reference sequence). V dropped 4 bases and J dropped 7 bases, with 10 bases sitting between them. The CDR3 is CASSSGRGTQYF. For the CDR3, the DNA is TGTGCCAGCAGCTCCGGAAGGGGGACCCAGTACTTC.

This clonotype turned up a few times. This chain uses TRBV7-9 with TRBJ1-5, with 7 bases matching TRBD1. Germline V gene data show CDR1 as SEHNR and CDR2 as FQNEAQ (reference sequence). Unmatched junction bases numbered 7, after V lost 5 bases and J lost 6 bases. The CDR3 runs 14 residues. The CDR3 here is CASSPRGVSQPQHF. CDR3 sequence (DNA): TGTGCCAGCAGCCCCAGGGGGGTCAGTCAGCCCCAGCATTTT.

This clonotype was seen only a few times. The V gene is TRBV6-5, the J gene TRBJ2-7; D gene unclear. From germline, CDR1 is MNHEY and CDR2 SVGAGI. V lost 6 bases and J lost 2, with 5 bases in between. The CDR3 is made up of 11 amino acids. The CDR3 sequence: CASRNTYEQYF. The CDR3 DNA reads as TGTGCCAGCAGAAACACCTACGAGCAGTACTTC.

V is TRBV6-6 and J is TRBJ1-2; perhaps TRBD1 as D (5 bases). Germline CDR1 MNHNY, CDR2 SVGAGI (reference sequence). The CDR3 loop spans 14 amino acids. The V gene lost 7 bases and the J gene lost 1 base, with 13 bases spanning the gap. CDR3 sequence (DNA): TGTGCCAGCACAACAAAGGGGCGTAACTATGGCTACACCTTC. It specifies CASTTKGRNYGYTF.

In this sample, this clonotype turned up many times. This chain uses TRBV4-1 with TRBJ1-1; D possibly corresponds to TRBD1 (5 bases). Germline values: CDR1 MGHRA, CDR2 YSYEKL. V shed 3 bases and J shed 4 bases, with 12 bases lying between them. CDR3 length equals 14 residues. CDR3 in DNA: TGCGCCAGCAGCCACCCAGGGATGGGCACTGAAGCTTTCTTT. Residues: CASSHPGMGTEAFF.

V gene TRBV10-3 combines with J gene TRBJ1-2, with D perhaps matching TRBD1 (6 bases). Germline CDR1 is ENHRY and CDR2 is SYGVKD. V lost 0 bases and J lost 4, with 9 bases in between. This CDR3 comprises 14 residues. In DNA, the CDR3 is TGTGCCATCAGTGAGTCGACAGGAAGCTATGGCTACACCTTC. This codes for CAISESTGSYGYTF.

The CDR3 protein is CASSLAPGRVRNWSNQPQHF. In nucleotides, the CDR3 is TGTGCCAGCAGCTTGGCCCCGGGGAGGGTACGGAATTGGTCCAATCAGCCCCAGCATTTT. V usage is TRBV5-5 and J usage is TRBJ1-5; D not certain. CDR3 size: 20 residues. Trimming removed 0 bases at V and 3 bases at J, with 25 bases between. In germline, CDR1 is SGHKS, CDR2 YYEKEE (reference sequence).

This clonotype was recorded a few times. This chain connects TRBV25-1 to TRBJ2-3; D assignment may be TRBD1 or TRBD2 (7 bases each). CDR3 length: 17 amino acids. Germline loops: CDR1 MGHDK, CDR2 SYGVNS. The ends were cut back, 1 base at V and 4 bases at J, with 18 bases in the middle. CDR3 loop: CASSEFGLAGGADTQYF. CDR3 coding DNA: TGTGCCAGCAGTGAATTCGGGCTGGCAGGGGGGGCAGATACGCAGTATTTT.

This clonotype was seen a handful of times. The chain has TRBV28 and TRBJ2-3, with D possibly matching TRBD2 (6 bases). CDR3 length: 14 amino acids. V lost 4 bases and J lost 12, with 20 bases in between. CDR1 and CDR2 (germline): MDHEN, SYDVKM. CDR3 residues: CASSSPSHRGIQYF. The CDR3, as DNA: TGTGCCAGCAGTTCGCCCTCCCACCGGGGGATACAGTATTTT.

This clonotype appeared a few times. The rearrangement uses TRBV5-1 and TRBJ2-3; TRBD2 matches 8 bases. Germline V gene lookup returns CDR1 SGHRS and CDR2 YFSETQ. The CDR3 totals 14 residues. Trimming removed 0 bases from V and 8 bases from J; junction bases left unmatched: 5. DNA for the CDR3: TGCGCCAGCAGCTTGGACGGGGGGGCGGGTACGCAGTATTTT. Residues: CASSLDGGAGTQYF. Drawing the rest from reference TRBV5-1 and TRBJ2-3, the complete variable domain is KAGVTQTPRYLIKTRGQQVTLSCSPISGHRSVSWYQQTPGQGLQFLFEYFSETQRNKGNFPGRFSGRQFSNSRSEMNVSTLELGDSALYLCASSLDGGAGTQYFGPGTRLTVL.

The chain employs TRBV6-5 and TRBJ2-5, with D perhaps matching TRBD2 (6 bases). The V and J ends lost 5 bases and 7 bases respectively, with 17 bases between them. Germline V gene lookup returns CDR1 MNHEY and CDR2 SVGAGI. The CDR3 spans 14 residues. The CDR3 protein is CASSSPGTPGTQYF. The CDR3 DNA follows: TGTGCCAGCAGTAGTCCCGGGACTCCGGGGACCCAGTACTTC.

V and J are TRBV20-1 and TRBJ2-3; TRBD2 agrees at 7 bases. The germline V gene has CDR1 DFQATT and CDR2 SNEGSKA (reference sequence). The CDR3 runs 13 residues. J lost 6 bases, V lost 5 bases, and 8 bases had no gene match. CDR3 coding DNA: TGCAGTGCTGAAGGGATTAGCGGGGATACGCAGTATTTT. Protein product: CSAEGISGDTQYF.

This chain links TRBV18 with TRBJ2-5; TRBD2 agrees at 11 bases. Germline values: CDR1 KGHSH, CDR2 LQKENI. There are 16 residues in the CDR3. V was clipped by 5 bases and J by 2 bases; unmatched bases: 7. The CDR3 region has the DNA TGTGCCAGCTCATCAATAACTAGCGGGGGACAAGAGACCCAGTACTTC. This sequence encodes CASSSITSGGQETQYF.

CDR3 sequence (DNA): TGTGCCAGCAGGTCCCTTCCGTGGGAGCTGTTTTTT. Translation gives CASRSLPWELFF. This chain uses TRBV7-9 with TRBJ2-2; D call uncertain. CDR1 and CDR2 (germline): SEHNR, FQNEAQ (reference sequence). The CDR3 has 12 amino acids. The V and J ends lost 6 bases and 9 bases respectively, with 11 bases between them. Complete variable domain (other parts from reference TRBV7-9 and TRBJ2-2): DTGVSQNPRHKITKRGQNVTFRCDPISEHNRLYWYRQTLGQGPEFLTYFQNEAQLEKSRLLSDRFSAERPKGSFSTLEIQRTEQGDSAMYLCASRSLPWELFFGEGSRLTVL.

In DNA, the CDR3 is TGTGCCAGCAGCGCCCGGGACGGAGTAAAGCAGTACGTC. Its translation: CASSARDGVKQYV. The chain carries TRBV6-6 and TRBJ2-7, with D possibly called TRBD1 or TRBD2 (5 bases each). Trimming pared 6 bases from V and 8 bases from J, leaving 17 bases between. The CDR3 is made up of 13 amino acids. In germline, CDR1 is MNHNY, CDR2 SVGAGI (reference sequence).